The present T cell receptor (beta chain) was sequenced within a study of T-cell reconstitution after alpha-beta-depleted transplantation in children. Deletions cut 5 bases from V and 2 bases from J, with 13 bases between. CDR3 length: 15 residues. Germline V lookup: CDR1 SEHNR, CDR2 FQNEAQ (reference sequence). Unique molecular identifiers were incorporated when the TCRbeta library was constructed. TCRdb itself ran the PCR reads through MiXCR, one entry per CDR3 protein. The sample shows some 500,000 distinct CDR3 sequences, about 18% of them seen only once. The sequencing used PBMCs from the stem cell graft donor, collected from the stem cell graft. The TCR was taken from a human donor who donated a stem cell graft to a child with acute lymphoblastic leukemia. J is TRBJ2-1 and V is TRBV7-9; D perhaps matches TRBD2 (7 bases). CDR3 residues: CASSRGGETYNEQFF. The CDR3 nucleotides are TGTGCCAGCAGCCGAGGGGGGGAAACCTACAATGAGCAGTTCTTC.